These T cell receptor beta chains were read from a single sample in a study of T cells in Graves' hyperthyroidism and ophthalmopathy. TCRdb called the multiplex PCR reads again in MiXCR, with one record for every CDR3 protein. The sample carries 600,000 to 700,000 distinct CDR3 sequences, roughly 45% recorded once. Sequenced material: peripheral blood or thyroid tissue (not recorded which). The receptors derive from an adult man with Graves' disease, either hyperthyroidism or ophthalmopathy (not recorded which). CDR3s include the opening cysteine and the closing phenylalanine or tryptophan. Each record gives: D gene, J gene, clone size, V gene, CDR3 DNA, CDR3 protein. A D gene is named only where the DNA matches it firmly. The size of a clone is reported for some rows only, either as once, few or many, or as a class for expanded clones.

NA | TRBJ2-2 | many | TRBV29-1 | TGCAGCGTATCGGACAATCTTAACACCGGGGAGCTGTTTTTT | CSVSDNLNTGELFF
NA | TRBJ1-1 | many | TRBV29-1 | TGCAGCGTTGAATATGGGAACACTGAAGCTTTCTTT | CSVEYGNTEAFF
NA | TRBJ1-1 | many | TRBV19 | TGTGCCAGTAGTATTTCAGGTGCCACTGAAGCTTTCTTT | CASSISGATEAFF
TRBD1 | TRBJ2-7 | NA | TRBV20-1 | TGCAGTGGAACAGGGGGCTCTAGCGACGAGCAGTACTTC | CSGTGGSSDEQYF
TRBD1 | TRBJ1-4 | NA | TRBV16 | TGTGCCAGCAGTACTACCGGGACAGGGAACCCGCAGAAACTGTTTTTT | CASSTTGTGNPQKLFF
TRBD1 | TRBJ2-5 | NA | TRBV24-1 | TGTGCCACCAGTTACCCGGGACAGGGCAGGGAGACCCAGTACTTC | CATSYPGQGRETQYF
NA | TRBJ1-5 | NA | TRBV2 | TGTGCCAGCAGTTTATCTCGGGGGACTCAGCCCCAGCATTTT | CASSLSRGTQPQHF
TRBD1 | TRBJ1-2 | many | TRBV29-1 | TGCAGCGTCCCCCCGGGACAGGGCTTTGGCTACACCTTC | CSVPPGQGFGYTF
TRBD1 | TRBJ1-5 | NA | TRBV20-1 | TGCAGTGCCGGAGGGGGCCCCTCTAGCAATCAGCCCCAGCATTTT | CSAGGGPSSNQPQHF
NA | TRBJ1-2 | NA | TRBV11-2 | TGCGCCAGCAGCCAAGAAGGCGGTCTGGGGGACGGCTACACCTTC | CASSQEGGLGDGYTF
NA | TRBJ2-7 | NA | TRBV5-6 | TGTGCCAGCAGCTACGGTTCGGTCTACGAGCAGTACTTC | CASSYGSVYEQYF
NA | TRBJ1-2 | few | TRBV9 | TGTGCCAGCAGCGCGACCCGGGGACGATTCTATGGCTACACCTTC | CASSATRGRFYGYTF
TRBD1 | TRBJ1-5 | NA | TRBV2 | TGTGCCAGCAGTCCCGCGTCGGGGACAGGGGGGGGGCATCAGCCCCAGCATTTT | CASSPASGTGGGHQPQHF
NA | TRBJ1-1 | NA | TRBV29-1 | TGCAGGTACGGCAGGGACACTCAAGCTTTCTTT | CRYGRDTQAFF
NA | TRBJ1-2 | many | TRBV2 | TGTGCCAGCAGTGTCAGGTCGGGGGACTATGGCTACACCTTC | CASSVRSGDYGYTF
TRBD1 | TRBJ2-2 | NA | TRBV7-9 | TGTGCCAGCAGCTTGGACAGGGCGGACACCGGGGAGCTGTTTTTT | CASSLDRADTGELFF
NA | TRBJ1-1 | many | TRBV7-9 | TGTGCCAGCAGCTACGGGACCATGAACACTGAAGCTTTCTTT | CASSYGTMNTEAFF
NA | TRBJ1-1 | NA | TRBV7-2 | TGTGCCAGCAGCCCCTCGTCTGCCCAGGGTGAAGCTTTCTTT | CASSPSSAQGEAFF
TRBD1 | TRBJ1-2 | NA | TRBV4-1 | TGCGCCAGCTGGGACAGGCGATTCAACTATGGCTACACCTTC | CASWDRRFNYGYTF
TRBD1 | TRBJ1-6 | NA | TRBV10-3 | TGTGCCATCAGTGAGTCACAGGGGATGTCATATAATTCACCCCTCCACTTT | CAISESQGMSYNSPLHF
NA | TRBJ1-1 | NA | TRBV5-4 | TGTGCCAGCAGCTTGGCTACGGGTGGCAATGAAGCTTTCTTT | CASSLATGGNEAFF
NA | TRBJ1-6 | few | TRBV19 | TGTGCCAGTATGGCTCAACGGGACGCCCCGTCCCTCCACTTT | CASMAQRDAPSLHF